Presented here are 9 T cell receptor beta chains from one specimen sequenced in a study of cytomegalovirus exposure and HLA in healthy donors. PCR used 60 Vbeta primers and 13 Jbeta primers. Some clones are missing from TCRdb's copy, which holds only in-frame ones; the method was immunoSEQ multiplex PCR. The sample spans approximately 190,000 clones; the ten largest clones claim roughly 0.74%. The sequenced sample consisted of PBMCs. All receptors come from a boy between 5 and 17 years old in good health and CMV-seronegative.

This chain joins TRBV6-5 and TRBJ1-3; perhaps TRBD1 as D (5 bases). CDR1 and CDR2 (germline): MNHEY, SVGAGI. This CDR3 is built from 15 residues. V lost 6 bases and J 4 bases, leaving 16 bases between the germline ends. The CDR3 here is CASRTPGQGGNTIYF. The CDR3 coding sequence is TGTGCCAGCAGAACTCCCGGGCAGGGCGGAAACACCATATATTTT.

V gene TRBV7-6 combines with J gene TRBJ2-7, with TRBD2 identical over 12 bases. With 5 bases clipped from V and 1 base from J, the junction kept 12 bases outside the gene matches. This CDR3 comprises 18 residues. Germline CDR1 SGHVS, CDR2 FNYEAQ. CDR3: CASSPQDTSGGRSYEQYF. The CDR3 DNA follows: TGTGCCAGCAGCCCTCAAGACACTAGCGGGGGGCGGTCCTACGAGCAGTACTTC.

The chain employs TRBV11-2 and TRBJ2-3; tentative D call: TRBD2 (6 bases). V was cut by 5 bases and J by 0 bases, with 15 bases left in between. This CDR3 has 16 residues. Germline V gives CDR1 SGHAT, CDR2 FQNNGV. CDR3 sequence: CASSVWRGTSTDTQYF. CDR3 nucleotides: TGTGCCAGCAGCGTTTGGCGGGGTACTAGCACAGATACGCAGTATTTT. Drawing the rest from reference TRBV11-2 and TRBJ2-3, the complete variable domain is EAGVAQSPRYKIIEKRQSVAFWCNPISGHATLYWYQQILGQGPKLLIQFQNNGVVDDSQLPKDRFSAERLKGVDSTLKIQPAKLEDSAVYLCASSVWRGTSTDTQYFGPGTRLTVL.

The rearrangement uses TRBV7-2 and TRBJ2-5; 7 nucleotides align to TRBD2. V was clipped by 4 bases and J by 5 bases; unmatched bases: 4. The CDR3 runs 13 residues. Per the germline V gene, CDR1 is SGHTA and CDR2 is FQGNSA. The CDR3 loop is CASSYGGGETQYF. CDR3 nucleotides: TGTGCCAGCAGCTACGGGGGAGGGGAGACCCAGTACTTC.

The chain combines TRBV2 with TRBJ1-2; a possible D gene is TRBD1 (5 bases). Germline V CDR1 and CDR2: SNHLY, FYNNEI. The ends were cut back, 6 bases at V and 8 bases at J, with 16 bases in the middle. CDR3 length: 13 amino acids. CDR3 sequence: CASSGGPGEGYTF. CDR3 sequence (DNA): TGTGCCAGCAGCGGGGGACCTGGTGAGGGCTACACCTTC.

The CDR3 reads CASSSQTGGFRQAFF. Written as DNA, the CDR3 is TGTGCCAGCAGCTCCCAAACCGGAGGGTTTCGTCAAGCTTTCTTT. The rearrangement links TRBV7-8 to TRBJ1-1; no firm D call. CDR1 is SGHVS, CDR2 FQNEAQ, per germline. This CDR3 is 15 amino acids long. Trimming removed 4 bases at V and 9 bases at J, with 21 bases between.

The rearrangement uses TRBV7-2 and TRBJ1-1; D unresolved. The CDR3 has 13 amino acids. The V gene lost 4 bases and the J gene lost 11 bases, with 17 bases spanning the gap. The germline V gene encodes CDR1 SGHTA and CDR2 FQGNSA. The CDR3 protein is CASSSTSQTSAFF. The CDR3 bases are TGTGCCAGCAGCTCCACATCCCAGACAAGTGCTTTCTTT.

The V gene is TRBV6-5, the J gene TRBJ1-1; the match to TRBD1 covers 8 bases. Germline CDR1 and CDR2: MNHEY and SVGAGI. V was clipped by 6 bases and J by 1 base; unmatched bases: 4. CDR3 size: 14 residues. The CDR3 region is CASRDGTGNTEAFF. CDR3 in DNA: TGTGCCAGCAGGGATGGGACAGGGAACACTGAAGCTTTCTTT.

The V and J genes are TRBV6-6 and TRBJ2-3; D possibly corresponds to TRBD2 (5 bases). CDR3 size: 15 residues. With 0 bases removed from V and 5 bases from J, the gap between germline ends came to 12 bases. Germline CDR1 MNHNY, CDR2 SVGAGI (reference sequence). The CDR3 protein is CASSYSLSAGDTQYF. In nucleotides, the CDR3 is TGTGCCAGCAGTTACTCGTTGAGTGCGGGAGATACGCAGTATTTT.